Below are 10 T cell receptor beta chains sequenced from a single sample in a study of control samples from healthy donors and cancer patients. Sequencing was performed with immunoSEQ multiplex PCR; in TCRdb, only in-frame clones are kept and a portion is missing. The sample consists of 90,000 to 150,000 clones, 87% of them appearing once. Sequencing was carried out using blood. These receptors were obtained from a man aged 25-45 years in good health.

This sequence joins TRBV27 and TRBJ2-5; a weak D match, TRBD1 (5 bases). CDR1 is MNHEY, CDR2 SMNVEV, per germline (reference sequence). Trimming took 2 bases from V and 4 from J, leaving 5 bases between them. The CDR3 totals 12 residues. The CDR3 DNA reads TGTGCCAGCAGTTTAGACAGAGAGACCCAGTACTTC. As protein: CASSLDRETQYF.

This clone showed up just once. The CDR3 is CASRKGTANTEAFF. As DNA, the CDR3 is TGCGCCAGCAGAAAAGGGACAGCGAACACTGAAGCTTTCTTT. The rearrangement uses TRBV4-1 and TRBJ1-1; 7 positions match TRBD1. Germline CDR1 is MGHRA and CDR2 is YSYEKL. This CDR3 is 14 amino acids long. J was trimmed by 1 base and V by 6 bases; bases with no gene match: 5.

This sequence joins TRBV29-1 and TRBJ2-4, with TRBD1 as a possible D gene (6 bases). The CDR3 contains 14 residues. Trimming cost V 5 bases and J 0 bases, with 11 bases left between them. Germline assignment: CDR1 SQVTM and CDR2 ANQGSEA. CDR3 residues: CSVSDRLAKNIQYF. The CDR3 nucleotides are TGCAGCGTTTCAGACAGGCTAGCCAAAAACATTCAGTACTTC.

V and J are TRBV5-1 and TRBJ1-1, with TRBD1 matching over 9 bases. Germline V lookup: CDR1 SGHRS, CDR2 YFSETQ. The CDR3 is 15 amino acids. V lost 4 bases and J lost 0; bases outside the gene matches: 4. The CDR3, as DNA: TGCGCCAGCAGCGGTACAGGGGGCCTGAACACTGAAGCTTTCTTT. It is translated as CASSGTGGLNTEAFF.

This clone was seen only a few times. V gene TRBV5-6 combines with J gene TRBJ1-5; weak D call: TRBD1 (6 bases). V gave up 7 bases and J gave up 5 bases, with 22 bases separating them. Germline V CDR1 and CDR2: SGHDT, YYEEEE. The CDR3 length is 16 residues. CDR3 nucleotides: TGTGCCAGCTCTAGGGGGATCGGCTTTCAAGATCAGCCCCAGCATTTT. Its protein product is CASSRGIGFQDQPQHF. The whole variable domain, filled in from reference TRBV5-6 and TRBJ1-5, reads DAGVTQSPTHLIKTRGQQVTLRCSPKSGHDTVSWYQQALGQGPQFIFQYYEEEERQRGNFPDRFSGHQFPNYSSELNVNALLLGDSALYLCASSRGIGFQDQPQHFGDGTRLSIL.

The gene calls are TRBV21-1 and TRBJ1-2; TRBD1, the table's D call, lacks a check against the DNA. TRBV21-1 is reported as a pseudogene. This CDR3 is built from 16 residues. Here the CDR3 reads CASSLHHRGQEYGYTF. CDR3 nucleotide sequence: TGTGCCAGCAGCCTACACCATAGGGGGCAGGAGTATGGCTACACCTTC.

The chain is built from TRBV14 and TRBJ1-6; D is ambiguous. CDR3 length: 15 amino acids. Germline assignment: CDR1 SGHDN and CDR2 FVKESK. V lost 0 bases to trimming and J lost 7 bases, with 10 bases between them. CDR3 protein: CASSQDRLGNSPLHF. The CDR3 bases are TGTGCCAGCAGCCAAGACAGGCTGGGCAATTCACCCCTCCACTTT.

The chain carries TRBV30 and TRBJ1-2; 10 bases fit TRBD1. The germline V gene has CDR1 GTSNPN and CDR2 SVGIG (reference sequence). Germline trimming cut 5 bases from V and 3 bases from J; bases unmatched to any gene: 3. The CDR3 has 13 residues. CDR3 residues: CAWGGQGYYGYTF. The CDR3 bases are TGTGCCTGGGGGGGACAGGGGTACTATGGCTACACCTTC.

This clone showed up just a few times. The rearrangement joins TRBV19 to TRBJ2-2; 11 bases agree with TRBD1. This CDR3 has 18 residues. V shed 7 bases, J shed 0 bases, and the junction held 10 bases outside the gene matches. The germline V gene encodes CDR1 LNHDA and CDR2 SQIVND (reference sequence). The CDR3 nucleotides read TGTGCCAGTAAGGACCCGGGACAGGGGGTTTCGAACACCGGGGAGCTGTTTTTT. Its translation is CASKDPGQGVSNTGELFF.

The CDR3 loop is CAIMETDSGNTIYF. In DNA, the CDR3 is TGTGCCATCATGGAAACGGACTCTGGAAACACCATATATTTT. The chain joins TRBV10-3 to TRBJ1-3; D gene ambiguous. The length of the CDR3 is 14 residues. Germline loops: CDR1 ENHRY, CDR2 SYGVKD. Trimming removed 7 bases at V and 0 bases at J, with 10 bases between.